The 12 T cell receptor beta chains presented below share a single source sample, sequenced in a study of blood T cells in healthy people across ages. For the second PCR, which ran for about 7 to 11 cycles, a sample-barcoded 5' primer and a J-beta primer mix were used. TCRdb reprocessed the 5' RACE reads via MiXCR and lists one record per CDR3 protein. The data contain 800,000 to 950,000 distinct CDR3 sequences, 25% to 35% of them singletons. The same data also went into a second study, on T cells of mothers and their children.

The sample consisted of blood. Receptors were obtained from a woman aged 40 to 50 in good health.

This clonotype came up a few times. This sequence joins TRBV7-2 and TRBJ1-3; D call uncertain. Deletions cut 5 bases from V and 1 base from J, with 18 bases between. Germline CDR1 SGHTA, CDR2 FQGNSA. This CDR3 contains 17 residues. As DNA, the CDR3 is TGTGCCAGCAGCCCATCTCGGCAGGTGTCTTCTGGAAACACCATATATTTT. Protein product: CASSPSRQVSSGNTIYF.

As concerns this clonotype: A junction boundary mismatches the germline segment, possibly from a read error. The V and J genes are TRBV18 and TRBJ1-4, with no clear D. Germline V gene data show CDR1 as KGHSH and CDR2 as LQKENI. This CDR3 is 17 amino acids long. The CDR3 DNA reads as TGTGCCAGCCCACCAACCTTCGGGGTTGCAACTAATGAAAAACTGTTTTTT. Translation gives CASPPTFGVATNEKLFF.

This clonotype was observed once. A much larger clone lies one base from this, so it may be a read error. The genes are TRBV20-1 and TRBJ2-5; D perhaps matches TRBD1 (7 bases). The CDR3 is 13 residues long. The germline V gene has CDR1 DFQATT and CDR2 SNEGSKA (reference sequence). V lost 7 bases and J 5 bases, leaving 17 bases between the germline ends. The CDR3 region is CSVTRRGQETQYF. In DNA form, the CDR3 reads TGCAGTGTAACGCGGAGGGGACAGGAGACCCAGTACTTC.

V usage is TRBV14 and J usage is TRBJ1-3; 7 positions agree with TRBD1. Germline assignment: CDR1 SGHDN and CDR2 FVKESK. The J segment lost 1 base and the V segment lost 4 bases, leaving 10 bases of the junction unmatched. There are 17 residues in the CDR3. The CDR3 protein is CASSRLNPTGSGNTIYF. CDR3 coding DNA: TGTGCCAGCAGCCGTCTGAACCCGACAGGGTCTGGAAACACCATATATTTT.

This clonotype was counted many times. The CDR3 sequence is CASSLFPRQGMGYNEQFF. The CDR3 DNA reads TGTGCCAGCAGTTTATTCCCCCGACAGGGAATGGGGTACAATGAGCAGTTCTTC. The chain uses TRBV28 and TRBJ2-1; 7 bases map to TRBD1. The J segment lost 4 bases and the V segment lost 1 base, leaving 13 bases of the junction unmatched. Germline values: CDR1 MDHEN, CDR2 SYDVKM. The CDR3 runs to 18 residues.

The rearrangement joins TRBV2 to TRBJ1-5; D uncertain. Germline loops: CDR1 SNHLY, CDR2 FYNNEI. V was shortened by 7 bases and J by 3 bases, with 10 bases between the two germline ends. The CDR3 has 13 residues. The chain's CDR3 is CASMGGNNQPQHF. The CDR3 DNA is TGTGCCAGCATGGGAGGCAACAATCAGCCCCAGCATTTT.

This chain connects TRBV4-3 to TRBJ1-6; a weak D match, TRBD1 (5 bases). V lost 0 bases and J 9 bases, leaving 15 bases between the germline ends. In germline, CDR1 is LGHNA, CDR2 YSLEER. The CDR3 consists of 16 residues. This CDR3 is CASSQDGGDYGSPLHF. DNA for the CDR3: TGCGCCAGCAGCCAAGATGGAGGGGATTACGGTTCACCCCTCCACTTT.

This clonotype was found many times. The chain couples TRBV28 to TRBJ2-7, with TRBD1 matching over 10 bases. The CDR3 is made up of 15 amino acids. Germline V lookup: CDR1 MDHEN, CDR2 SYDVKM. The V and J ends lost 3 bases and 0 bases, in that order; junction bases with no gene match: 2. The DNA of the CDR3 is TGTGCCAGCAGTTTTAGACAGGGGGCCTCCTACGAGCAGTACTTC. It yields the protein CASSFRQGASYEQYF.

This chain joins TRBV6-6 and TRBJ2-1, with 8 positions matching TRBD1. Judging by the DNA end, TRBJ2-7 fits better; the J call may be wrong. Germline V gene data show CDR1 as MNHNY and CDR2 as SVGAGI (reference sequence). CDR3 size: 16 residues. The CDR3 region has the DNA TGTGCCAGCAGATCCAGACAGGGGAGCTCCTACAATGAGCAGTACTTC. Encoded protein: CASRSRQGSSYNEQYF.

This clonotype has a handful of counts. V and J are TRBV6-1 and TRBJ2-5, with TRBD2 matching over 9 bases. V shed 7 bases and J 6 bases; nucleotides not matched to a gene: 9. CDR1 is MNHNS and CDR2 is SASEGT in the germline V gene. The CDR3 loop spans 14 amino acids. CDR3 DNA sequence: TGTGCCAGCAAGGCTAGCGGGGACTCAAAGACCCAGTACTTC. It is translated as CASKASGDSKTQYF.

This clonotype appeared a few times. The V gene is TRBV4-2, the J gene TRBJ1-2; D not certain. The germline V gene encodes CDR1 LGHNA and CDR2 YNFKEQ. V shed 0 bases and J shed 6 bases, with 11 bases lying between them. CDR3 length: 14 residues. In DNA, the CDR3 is TGTGCCAGCAGCCAAGAATCCGGCTGGAATGGCTACACCTTC. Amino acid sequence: CASSQESGWNGYTF.

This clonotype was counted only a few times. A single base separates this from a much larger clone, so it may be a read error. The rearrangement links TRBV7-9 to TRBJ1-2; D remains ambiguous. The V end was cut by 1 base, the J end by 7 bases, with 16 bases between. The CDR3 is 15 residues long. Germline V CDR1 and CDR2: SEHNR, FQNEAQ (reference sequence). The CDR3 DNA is TGTGCCAGCAGCTTAGACGGCGTGGTGGTCTGTGGCTACACCTTC. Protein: CASSLDGVVVCGYTF.